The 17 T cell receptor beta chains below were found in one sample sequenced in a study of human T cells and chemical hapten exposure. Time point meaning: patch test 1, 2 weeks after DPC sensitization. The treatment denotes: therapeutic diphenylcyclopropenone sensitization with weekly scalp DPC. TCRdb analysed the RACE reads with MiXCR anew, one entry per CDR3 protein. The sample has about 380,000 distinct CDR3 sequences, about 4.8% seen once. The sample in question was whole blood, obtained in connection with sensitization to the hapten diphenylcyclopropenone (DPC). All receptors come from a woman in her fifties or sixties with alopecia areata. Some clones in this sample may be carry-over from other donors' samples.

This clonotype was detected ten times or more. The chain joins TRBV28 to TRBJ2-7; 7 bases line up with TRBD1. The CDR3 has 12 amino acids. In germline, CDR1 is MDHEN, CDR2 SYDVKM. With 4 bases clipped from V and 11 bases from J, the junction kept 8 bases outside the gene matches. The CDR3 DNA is TGTGCCAGCAGTTCCGACAGGGAGAGAAAGTACTTC. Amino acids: CASSSDRERKYF.

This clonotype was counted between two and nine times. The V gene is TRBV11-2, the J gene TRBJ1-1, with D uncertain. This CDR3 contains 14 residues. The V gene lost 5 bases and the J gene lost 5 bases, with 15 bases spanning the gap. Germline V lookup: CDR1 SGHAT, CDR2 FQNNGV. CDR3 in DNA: TGTGCCAGCAGCCTCACGTTGGCAGGTACTGAAGCTTTCTTT. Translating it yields CASSLTLAGTEAFF.

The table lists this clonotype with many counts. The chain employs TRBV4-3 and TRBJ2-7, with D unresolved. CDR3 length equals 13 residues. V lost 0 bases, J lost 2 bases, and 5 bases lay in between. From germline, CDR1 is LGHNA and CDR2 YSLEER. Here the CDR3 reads CASSQDRPYEQYF. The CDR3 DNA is TGCGCCAGCAGCCAAGACAGGCCCTACGAGCAGTACTTC.

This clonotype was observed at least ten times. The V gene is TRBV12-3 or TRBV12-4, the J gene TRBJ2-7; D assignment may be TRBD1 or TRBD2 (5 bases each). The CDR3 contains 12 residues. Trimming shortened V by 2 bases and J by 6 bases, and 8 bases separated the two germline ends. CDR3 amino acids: CASSLRGREQYF. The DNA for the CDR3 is TGTGCCAGCAGTTTAAGGGGACGCGAGCAGTACTTC.

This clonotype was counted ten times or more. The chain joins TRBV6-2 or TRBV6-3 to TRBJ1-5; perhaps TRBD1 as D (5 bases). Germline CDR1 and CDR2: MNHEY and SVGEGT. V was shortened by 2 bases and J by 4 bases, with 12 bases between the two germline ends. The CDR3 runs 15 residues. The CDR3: CASSYDSWGNQPQHF. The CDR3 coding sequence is TGTGCCAGCAGTTACGACAGCTGGGGTAATCAGCCCCAGCATTTT.

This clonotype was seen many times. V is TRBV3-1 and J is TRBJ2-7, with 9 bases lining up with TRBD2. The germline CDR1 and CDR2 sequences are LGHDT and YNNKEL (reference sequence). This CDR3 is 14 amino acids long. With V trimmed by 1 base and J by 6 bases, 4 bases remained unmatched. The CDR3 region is CASSQGAGGSEQYF. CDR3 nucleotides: TGTGCCAGCAGCCAAGGCGCGGGGGGGTCCGAGCAGTACTTC.

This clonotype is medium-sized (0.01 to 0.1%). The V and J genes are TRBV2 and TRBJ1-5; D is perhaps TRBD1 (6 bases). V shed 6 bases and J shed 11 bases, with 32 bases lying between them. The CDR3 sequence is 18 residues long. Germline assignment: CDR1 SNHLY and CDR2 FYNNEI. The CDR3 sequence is CASSQSGQPKLEILSQHF. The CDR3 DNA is TGTGCCAGCAGCCAAAGTGGACAGCCAAAGTTGGAGATCTTGTCCCAGCATTTT.

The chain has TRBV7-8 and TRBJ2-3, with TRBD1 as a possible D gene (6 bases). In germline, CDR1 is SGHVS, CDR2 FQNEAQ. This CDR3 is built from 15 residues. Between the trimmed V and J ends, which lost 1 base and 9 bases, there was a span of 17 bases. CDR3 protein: CASSLEPGVTHTQYF. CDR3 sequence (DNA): TGTGCCAGCAGCTTAGAGCCAGGGGTTACCCACACGCAGTATTTT.

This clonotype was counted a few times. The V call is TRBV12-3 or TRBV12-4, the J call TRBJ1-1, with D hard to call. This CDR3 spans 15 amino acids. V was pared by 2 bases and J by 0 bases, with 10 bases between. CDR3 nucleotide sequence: TGTGCCAGCAGTTTAACCGCCAGCCTGAACACTGAAGCTTTCTTT. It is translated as CASSLTASLNTEAFF.

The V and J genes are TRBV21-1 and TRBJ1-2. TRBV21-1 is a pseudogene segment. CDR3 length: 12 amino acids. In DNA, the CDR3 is TGTGCCAGGAGACTTTTGAACTATGGCTACACCTTC. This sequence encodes CARRLLNYGYTF.

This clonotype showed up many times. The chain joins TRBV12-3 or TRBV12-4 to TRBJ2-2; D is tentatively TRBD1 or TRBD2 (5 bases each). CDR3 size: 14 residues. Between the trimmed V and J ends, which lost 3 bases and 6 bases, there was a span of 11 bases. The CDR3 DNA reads TGTGCCAGCAGTTTGGGGACGCTCGCCGGGGAGCTGTTTTTT. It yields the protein CASSLGTLAGELFF.

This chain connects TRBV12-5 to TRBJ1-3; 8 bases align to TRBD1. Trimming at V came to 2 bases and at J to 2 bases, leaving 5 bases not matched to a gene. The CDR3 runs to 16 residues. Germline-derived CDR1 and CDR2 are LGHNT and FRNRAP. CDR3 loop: CASGLSRTGPGNTIYF. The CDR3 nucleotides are TGTGCTAGTGGTTTGTCTCGGACAGGGCCTGGAAACACCATATATTTT.

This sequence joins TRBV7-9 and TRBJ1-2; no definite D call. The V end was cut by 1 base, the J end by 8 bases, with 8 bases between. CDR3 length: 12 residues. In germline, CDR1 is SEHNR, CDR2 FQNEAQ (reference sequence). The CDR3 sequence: CASSLGSNGYTF. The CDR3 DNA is TGTGCCAGCAGCTTAGGTAGCAACGGCTACACCTTC.

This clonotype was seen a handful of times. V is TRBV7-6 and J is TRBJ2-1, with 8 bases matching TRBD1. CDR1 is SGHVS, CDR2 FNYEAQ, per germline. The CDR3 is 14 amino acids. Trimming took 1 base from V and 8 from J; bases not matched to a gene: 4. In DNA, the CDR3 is TGTGCCAGCAGCTTAGGACAGGGGAAAGATGAGCAGTTCTTC. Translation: CASSLGQGKDEQFF.

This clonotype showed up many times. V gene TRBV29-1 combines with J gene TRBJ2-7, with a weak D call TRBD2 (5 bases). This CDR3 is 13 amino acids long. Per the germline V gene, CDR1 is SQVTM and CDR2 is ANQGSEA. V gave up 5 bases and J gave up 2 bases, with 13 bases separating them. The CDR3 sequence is CSVSGLRPYEQYF. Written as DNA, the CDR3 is TGCAGCGTTTCCGGACTGCGCCCCTACGAGCAGTACTTC.

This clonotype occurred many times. CDR3 coding DNA: TGCAGCGTGCCACAAGGTTGGAATGAAGCTTTCTTT. This codes for CSVPQGWNEAFF. The chain uses TRBV29-1 and TRBJ1-1, with D unclear. Germline CDR1 reads SQVTM; CDR2 reads ANQGSEA. V was cut by 6 bases and J by 7 bases, with 15 bases left in between. The CDR3 length is 12 residues.

The CDR3 DNA is TGTGCCAGCAGCTCCACCGGGACTCCCACAGAGACCCAGTACTTC. Protein: CASSSTGTPTETQYF. The rearrangement joins TRBV5-8 to TRBJ2-5, with TRBD2 as a possible D gene (6 bases). The germline CDR1 and CDR2 sequences are SGHTS and YDEGEE. The CDR3 length is 15 residues. V gave up 3 bases and J gave up 4 bases, with 16 bases separating them. The whole variable domain, filled in from reference TRBV5-8 and TRBJ2-5, reads EAGVTQSPTHLIKTRGQQATLRCSPISGHTSVYWYQQALGLGLQFLLWYDEGEERNRGNFPPRFSGRQFPNYSSELNVNALELEDSALYLCASSSTGTPTETQYFGPGTRLLVL.